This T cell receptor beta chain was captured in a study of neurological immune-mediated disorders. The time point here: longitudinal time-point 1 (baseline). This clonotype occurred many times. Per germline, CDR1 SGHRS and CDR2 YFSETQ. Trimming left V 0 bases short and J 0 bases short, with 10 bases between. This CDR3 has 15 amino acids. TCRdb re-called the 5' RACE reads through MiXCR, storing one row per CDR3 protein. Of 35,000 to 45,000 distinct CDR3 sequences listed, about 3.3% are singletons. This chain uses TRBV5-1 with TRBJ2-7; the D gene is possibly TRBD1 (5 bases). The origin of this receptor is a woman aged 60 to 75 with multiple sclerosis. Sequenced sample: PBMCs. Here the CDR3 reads CASSLAGQSSYEQYF. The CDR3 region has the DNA TGCGCCAGCAGCTTGGCAGGGCAGAGCTCCTACGAGCAGTACTTC. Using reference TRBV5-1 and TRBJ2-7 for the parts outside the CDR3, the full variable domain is KAGVTQTPRYLIKTRGQQVTLSCSPISGHRSVSWYQQTPGQGLQFLFEYFSETQRNKGNFPGRFSGRQFSNSRSEMNVSTLELGDSALYLCASSLAGQSSYEQYFGPGTRLTVT.